Given below is one T cell receptor beta chain in context. As originally analysed: Amplification with reference gene primers provided the estimates of nucleated cell counts. This table comes from immunoSEQ multiplex PCR, and its TCRdb copy is limited to in-frame clones, with some not included. The DNA was the basis for D and trimming; V, J and clone size are from that table. The data contain fewer than 200,000 clones, about 86% of them seen just once; the ten biggest clones take up 7% to 10%. This record comes from a study of blood T cell repertoires in COVID-19. In the study overall: The samples span acute and convalescent COVID-19 from the United States, Italy and Spain.

Trimming pared 4 bases from V and 9 bases from J, leaving 10 bases between. CDR3 length equals 13 residues. Germline values: CDR1 MNHEY, CDR2 SVGEGT. The V gene is TRBV6-2 or TRBV6-3, the J gene TRBJ1-6; no reliable D call. The sequence came from a man aged 50 to 60 with active or convalescent COVID-19. Sequencing was carried out using peripheral blood. The CDR3 nucleotides are TGTGCCAGCAGTTCCATAACGGGTTCACCCCTCCACTTT. Encoded protein: CASSSITGSPLHF.